This paragraph reports one TCR beta chain. This CDR3 region has 17 residues. Per the germline V gene, CDR1 is SGHRS and CDR2 is YFSETQ. The V gene end was trimmed by 0 bases and the J gene end by 1 base; junction bases not matched to a gene: 7. These data belong to a study of blood T cell repertoires in COVID-19. Generated by immunoSEQ multiplex PCR, the TCRdb table keeps only in-frame clones and is missing some. The data hold 150,000 or so clones, with 80% to 90% observed a single time. The sample taken for sequencing was peripheral blood. The V call is TRBV5-1, the J call TRBJ2-3; 8 bases agree with TRBD2. The clonotype originates from a woman in her 70s with acute or convalescent COVID-19. The CDR3 protein is CASSLAALAGRTDTQYF. CDR3 bases: TGCGCCAGCAGCTTGGCCGCCCTAGCGGGCCGCACAGATACGCAGTATTTT.